These 2 T cell receptor beta chains originate from one sample sequenced in a study of T-cell memory formation after mild COVID-19. TCRdb re-called the 5' RACE reads with MiXCR, one entry per CDR3 protein. The repertoire holds about 110,000 distinct CDR3 sequences, approximately 14% seen once, with less than 45% in the top ten. The specimen sequenced was PBMCs or a T cell subset sorted from them (not recorded which). These receptors originate from a man younger than 35 who had mild COVID-19 (a few samples of this study predate the infection). Cell type and time point are not known.

This CDR3 is CASSEFLAGGQSTDTQYF. The CDR3 nucleotides read TGTGCCAGCAGTGAATTTCTAGCGGGGGGACAGAGCACAGATACGCAGTATTTT. This sequence joins TRBV2 and TRBJ2-3, with 11 positions matching TRBD2. CDR1 is SNHLY and CDR2 is FYNNEI in the germline V gene. The CDR3 covers 18 residues. The ends lost 2 bases at V and 0 bases at J; junction bases unmatched: 7.

The chain recombines TRBV6-5 with TRBJ2-3; 8 nucleotides agree with TRBD2. The CDR3 has 15 amino acids. Germline V CDR1 and CDR2: MNHEY, SVGAGI. V lost 2 bases and J lost 1; bases outside the gene matches: 2. The CDR3 nucleotides are TGTGCCAGCAGTTACGGGACTAGAGGCACAGATACGCAGTATTTT. This translates into CASSYGTRGTDTQYF.